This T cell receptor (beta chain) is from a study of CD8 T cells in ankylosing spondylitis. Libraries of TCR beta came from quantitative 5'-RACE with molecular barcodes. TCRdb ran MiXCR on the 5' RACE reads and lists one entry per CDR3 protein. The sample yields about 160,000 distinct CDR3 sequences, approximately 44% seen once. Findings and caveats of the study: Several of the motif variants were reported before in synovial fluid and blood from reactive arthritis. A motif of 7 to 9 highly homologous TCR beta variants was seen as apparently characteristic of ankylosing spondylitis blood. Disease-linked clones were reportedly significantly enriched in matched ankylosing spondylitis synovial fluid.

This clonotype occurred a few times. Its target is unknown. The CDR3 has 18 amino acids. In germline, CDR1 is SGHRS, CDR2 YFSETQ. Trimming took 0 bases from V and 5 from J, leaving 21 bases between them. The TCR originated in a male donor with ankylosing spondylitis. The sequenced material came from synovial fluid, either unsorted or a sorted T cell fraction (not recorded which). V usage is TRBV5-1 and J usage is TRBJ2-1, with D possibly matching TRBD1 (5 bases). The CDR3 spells CASSLEFQGALGNNEQFF. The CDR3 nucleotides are TGCGCCAGCAGCTTGGAGTTCCAGGGTGCGTTGGGGAACAATGAGCAGTTCTTC.